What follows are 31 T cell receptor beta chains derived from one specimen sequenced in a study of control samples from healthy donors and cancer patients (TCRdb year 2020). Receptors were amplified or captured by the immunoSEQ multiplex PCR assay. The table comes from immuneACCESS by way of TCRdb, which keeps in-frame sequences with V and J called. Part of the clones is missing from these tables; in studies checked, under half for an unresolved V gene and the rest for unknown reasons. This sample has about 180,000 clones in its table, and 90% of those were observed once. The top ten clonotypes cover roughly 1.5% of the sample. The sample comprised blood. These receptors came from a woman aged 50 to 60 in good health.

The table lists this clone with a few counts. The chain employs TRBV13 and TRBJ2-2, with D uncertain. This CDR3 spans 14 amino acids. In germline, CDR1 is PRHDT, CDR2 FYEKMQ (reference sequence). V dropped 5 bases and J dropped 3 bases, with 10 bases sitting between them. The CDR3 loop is CASSPGRHTGELFF. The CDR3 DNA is TGTGCCAGCAGCCCCGGGCGTCACACCGGGGAGCTGTTTTTT. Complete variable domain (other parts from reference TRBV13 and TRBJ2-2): AAGVIQSPRHLIKEKRETATLKCYPIPRHDTVYWYQQGPGQDPQFLISFYEKMQSDKGSIPDRFSAQQFSDYHSELNMSSLELGDSALYFCASSPGRHTGELFFGEGSRLTVL.

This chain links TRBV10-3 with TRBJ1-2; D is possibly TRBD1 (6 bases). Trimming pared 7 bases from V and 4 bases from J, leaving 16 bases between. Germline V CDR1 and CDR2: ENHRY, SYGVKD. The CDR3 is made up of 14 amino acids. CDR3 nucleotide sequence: TGTGCCATCACTGTATCAGGGGATGGCTATGGCTACACCTTC. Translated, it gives CAITVSGDGYGYTF.

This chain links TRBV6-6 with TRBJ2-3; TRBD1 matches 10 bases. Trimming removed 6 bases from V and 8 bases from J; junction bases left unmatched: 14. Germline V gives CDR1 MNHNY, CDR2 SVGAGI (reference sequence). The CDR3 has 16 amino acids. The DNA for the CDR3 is TGTGCCAGCAGCCGACAAGGGACAGGGGTAGTTGGTACGCAGTATTTT. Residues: CASSRQGTGVVGTQYF.

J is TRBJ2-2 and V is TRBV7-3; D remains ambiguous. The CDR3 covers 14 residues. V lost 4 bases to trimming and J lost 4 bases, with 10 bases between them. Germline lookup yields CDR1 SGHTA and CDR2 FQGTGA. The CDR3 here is CASSSTPGTGELFF. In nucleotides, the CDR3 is TGTGCCAGCAGCTCCACCCCAGGCACCGGGGAGCTGTTTTTT. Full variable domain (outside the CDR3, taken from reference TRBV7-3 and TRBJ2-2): GAGVSQTPSNKVTEKGKYVELRCDPISGHTALYWYRQSLGQGPEFLIYFQGTGAADDSGLPNDRFFAVRPEGSVSTLKIQRTERGDSAVYLCASSSTPGTGELFFGEGSRLTVL.

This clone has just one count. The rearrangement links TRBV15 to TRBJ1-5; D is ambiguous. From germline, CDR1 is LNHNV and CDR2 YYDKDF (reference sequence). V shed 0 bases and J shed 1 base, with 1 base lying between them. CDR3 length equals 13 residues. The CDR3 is CATSRESNQPQHF. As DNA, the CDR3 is TGTGCCACCAGCAGAGAAAGCAATCAGCCCCAGCATTTT.

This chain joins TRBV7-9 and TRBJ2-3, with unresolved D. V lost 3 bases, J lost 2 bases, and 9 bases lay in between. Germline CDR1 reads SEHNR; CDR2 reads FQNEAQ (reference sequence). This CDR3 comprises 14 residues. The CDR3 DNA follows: TGTGCCAGCAGCTTCGGCAGAACCACAGATACGCAGTATTTT. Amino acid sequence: CASSFGRTTDTQYF.

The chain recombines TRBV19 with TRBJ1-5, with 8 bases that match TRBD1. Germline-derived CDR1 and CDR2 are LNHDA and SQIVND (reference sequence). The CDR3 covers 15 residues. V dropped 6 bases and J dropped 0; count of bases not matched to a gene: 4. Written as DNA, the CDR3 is TGTGCCAGTAGGACGACAGGGGTTAGCAATCAGCCCCAGCATTTT. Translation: CASRTTGVSNQPQHF.

The DNA of the CDR3 is TGCGCCAGAAAACAGGAAAATGAAAAACTGTTTTTT. It translates to CARKQENEKLFF. The chain links TRBV10-1 to TRBJ1-4; a weak D match, TRBD1 (5 bases). This CDR3 region has 12 residues. Germline V CDR1 and CDR2: WNHNN, SYGVQD (reference sequence). Deletions cut 9 bases from V and 5 bases from J, with 10 bases between.

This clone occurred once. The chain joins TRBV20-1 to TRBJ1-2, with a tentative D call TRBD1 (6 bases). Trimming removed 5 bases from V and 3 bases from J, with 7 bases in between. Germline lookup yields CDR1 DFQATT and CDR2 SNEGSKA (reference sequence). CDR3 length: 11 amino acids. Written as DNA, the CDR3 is TGCAGTGCTCAGGGGTACTATGGCTACACCTTC. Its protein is CSAQGYYGYTF.

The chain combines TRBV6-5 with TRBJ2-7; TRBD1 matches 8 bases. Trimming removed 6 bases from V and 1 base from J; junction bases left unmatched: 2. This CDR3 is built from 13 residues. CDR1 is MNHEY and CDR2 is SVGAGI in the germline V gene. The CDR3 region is CASRTGGSYEQYF. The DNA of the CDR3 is TGTGCCAGCAGAACAGGGGGGTCCTACGAGCAGTACTTC.

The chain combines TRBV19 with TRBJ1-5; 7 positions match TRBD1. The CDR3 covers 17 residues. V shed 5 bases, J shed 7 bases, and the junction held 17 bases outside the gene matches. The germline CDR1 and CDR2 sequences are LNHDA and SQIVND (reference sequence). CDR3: CASSVSGGQGGSQPQHF. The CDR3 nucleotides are TGTGCCAGTAGTGTTTCCGGGGGGCAGGGGGGGAGCCAGCCCCAGCATTTT.

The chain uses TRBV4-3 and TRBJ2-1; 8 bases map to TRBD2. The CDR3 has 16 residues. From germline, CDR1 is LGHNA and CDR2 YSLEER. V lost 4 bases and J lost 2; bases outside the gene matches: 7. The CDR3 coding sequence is TGCGCCAGCAGCCCTGTAGCGGGATCAACCTACAATGAGCAGTTCTTC. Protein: CASSPVAGSTYNEQFF.

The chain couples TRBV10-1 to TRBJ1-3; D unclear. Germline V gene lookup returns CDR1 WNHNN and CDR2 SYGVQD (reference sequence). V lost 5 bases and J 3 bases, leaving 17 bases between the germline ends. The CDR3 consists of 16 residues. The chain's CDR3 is CASSQLLANFGNTIYF. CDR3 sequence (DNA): TGCGCCAGCAGTCAGCTACTGGCTAACTTTGGAAACACCATATATTTT.

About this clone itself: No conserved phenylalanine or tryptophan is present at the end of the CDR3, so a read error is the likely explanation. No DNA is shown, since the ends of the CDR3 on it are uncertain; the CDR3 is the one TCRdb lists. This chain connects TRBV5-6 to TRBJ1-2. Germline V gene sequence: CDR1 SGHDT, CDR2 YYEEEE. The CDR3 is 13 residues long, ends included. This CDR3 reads CASSLEGDLNLVN.

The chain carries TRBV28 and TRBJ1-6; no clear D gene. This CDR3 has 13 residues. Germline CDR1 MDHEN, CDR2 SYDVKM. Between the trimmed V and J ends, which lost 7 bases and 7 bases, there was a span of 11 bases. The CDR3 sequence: CASNLSLNSPLHF. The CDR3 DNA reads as TGTGCCAGCAATTTGAGCCTAAATTCACCCCTCCACTTT.

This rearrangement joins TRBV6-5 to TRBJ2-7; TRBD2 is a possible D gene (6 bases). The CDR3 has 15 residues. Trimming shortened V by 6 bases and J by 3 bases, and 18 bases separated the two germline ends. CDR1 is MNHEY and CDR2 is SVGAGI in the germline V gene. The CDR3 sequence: CASRARGGMIYEQYF. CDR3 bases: TGTGCCAGCAGGGCAAGGGGCGGGATGATCTACGAGCAGTACTTC.

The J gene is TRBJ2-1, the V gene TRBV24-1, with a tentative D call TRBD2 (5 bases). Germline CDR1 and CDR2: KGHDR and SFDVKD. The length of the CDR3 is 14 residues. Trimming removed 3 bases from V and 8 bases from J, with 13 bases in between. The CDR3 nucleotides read TGTGCCACCAGTGATCGGGGTTTTAAAGATGAGCAGTTCTTC. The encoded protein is CATSDRGFKDEQFF.

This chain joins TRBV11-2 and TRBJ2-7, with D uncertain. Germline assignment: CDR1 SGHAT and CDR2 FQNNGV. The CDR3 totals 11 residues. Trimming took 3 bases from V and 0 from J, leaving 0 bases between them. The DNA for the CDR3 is TGTGCCAGCAGCTTCTCCTACGAGCAGTACTTC. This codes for CASSFSYEQYF. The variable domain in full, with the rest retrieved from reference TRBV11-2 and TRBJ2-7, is EAGVAQSPRYKIIEKRQSVAFWCNPISGHATLYWYQQILGQGPKLLIQFQNNGVVDDSQLPKDRFSAERLKGVDSTLKIQPAKLEDSAVYLCASSFSYEQYFGPGTRLTVT.

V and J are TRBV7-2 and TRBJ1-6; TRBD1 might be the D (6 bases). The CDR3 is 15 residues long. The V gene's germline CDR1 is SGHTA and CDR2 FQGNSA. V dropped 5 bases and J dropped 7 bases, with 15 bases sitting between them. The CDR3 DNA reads TGTGCCAGCAGCCCGGGGGGGGGACAAAATTCACCCCTCCACTTT. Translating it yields CASSPGGGQNSPLHF. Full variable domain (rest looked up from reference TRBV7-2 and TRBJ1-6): GAGVSQSPSNKVTEKGKDVELRCDPISGHTALYWYRQSLGQGLEFLIYFQGNSAPDKSGLPSDRFSAERTGGSVSTLTIQRTQQEDSAVYLCASSPGGGQNSPLHFGNGTRLTVT.

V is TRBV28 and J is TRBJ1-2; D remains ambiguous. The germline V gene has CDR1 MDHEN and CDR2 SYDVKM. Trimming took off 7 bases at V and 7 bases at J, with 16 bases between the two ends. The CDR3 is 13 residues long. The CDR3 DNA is TGTGCCAGCATCCCGGGAGGGAGAGTTGGCTACACCTTC. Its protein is CASIPGGRVGYTF.

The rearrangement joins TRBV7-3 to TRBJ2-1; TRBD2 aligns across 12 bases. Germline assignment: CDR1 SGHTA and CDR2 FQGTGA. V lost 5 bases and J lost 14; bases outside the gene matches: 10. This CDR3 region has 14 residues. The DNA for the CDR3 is TGTGCCAGCAGCACCCAGACTAGCGGGAGCCCCGAGTTCTTC. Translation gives CASSTQTSGSPEFF. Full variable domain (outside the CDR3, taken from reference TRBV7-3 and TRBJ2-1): GAGVSQTPSNKVTEKGKYVELRCDPISGHTALYWYRQSLGQGPEFLIYFQGTGAADDSGLPNDRFFAVRPEGSVSTLKIQRTERGDSAVYLCASSTQTSGSPEFFGPGTRLTVL.

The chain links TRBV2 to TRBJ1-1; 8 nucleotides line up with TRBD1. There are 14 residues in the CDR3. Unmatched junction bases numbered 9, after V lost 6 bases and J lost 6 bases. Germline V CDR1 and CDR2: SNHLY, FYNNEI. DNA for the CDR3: TGTGCCAGCAGCCTGGACAGGGCATACCCTGAAGCTTTCTTT. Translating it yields CASSLDRAYPEAFF.

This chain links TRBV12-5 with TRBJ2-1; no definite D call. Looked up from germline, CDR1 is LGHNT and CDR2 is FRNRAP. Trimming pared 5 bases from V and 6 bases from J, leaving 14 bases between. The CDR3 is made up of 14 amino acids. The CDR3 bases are TGTGCTAGTGGTCCCCTCCCGGGTAGCAATGAGCAGTTCTTC. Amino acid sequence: CASGPLPGSNEQFF.

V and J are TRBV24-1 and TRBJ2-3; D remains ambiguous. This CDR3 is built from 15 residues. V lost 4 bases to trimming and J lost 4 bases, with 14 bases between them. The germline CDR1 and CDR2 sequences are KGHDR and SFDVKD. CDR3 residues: CATSDPIKGPDTQYF. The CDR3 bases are TGTGCCACCAGTGACCCAATCAAGGGCCCAGATACGCAGTATTTT.

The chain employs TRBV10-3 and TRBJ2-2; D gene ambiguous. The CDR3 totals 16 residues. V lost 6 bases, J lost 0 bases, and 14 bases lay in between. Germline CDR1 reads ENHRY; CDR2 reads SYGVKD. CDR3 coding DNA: TGTGCCATCAGAGGTAGTCAGGTTGCGAACACCGGGGAGCTGTTTTTT. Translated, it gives CAIRGSQVANTGELFF.

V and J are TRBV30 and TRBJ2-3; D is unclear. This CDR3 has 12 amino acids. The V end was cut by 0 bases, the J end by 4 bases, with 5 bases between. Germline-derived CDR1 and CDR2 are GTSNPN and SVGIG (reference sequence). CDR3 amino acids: CAWSVGADTQYF. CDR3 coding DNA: TGTGCCTGGAGTGTTGGTGCAGATACGCAGTATTTT.

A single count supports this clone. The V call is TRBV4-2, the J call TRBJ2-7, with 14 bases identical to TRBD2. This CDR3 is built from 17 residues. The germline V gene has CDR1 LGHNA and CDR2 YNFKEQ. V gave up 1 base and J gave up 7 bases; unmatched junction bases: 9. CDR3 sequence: CASSQASGTSGSIEQYF. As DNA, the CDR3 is TGTGCCAGCAGCCAAGCCTCCGGGACTAGCGGGAGCATAGAGCAGTACTTC.

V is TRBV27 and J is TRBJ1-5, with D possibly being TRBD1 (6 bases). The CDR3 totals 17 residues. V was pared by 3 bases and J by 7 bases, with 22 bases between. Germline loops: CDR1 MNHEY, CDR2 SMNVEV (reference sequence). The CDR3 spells CASSLREHREPRQPQHF. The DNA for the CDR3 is TGTGCCAGCAGTTTGAGGGAACACAGGGAGCCCCGACAGCCCCAGCATTTT.

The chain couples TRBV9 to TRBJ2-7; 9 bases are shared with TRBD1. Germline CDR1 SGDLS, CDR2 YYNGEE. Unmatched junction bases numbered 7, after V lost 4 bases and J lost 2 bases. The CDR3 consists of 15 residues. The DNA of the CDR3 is TGTGCCAGCAGCCTTACGACAGGGGGGGCCTACGAGCAGTACTTC. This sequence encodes CASSLTTGGAYEQYF.

The DNA of the CDR3 is TGTGCCAGCAGCCGACGGACAGACAACTATGGCTACACCTTC. Translation: CASSRRTDNYGYTF. The chain has TRBV6-2 or TRBV6-3 and TRBJ1-2, with a tentative D call TRBD1 (6 bases). The CDR3 is 14 residues long. Between the trimmed V and J ends, which lost 6 bases and 2 bases, there was a span of 13 bases. The germline V gene encodes CDR1 MNHEY and CDR2 SVGEGT.

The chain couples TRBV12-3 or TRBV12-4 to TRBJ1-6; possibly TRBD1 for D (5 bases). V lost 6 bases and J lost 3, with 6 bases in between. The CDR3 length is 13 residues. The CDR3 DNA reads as TGTGCCAGCAGCACAGGCTATAATTCACCCCTCCACTTT. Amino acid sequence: CASSTGYNSPLHF.